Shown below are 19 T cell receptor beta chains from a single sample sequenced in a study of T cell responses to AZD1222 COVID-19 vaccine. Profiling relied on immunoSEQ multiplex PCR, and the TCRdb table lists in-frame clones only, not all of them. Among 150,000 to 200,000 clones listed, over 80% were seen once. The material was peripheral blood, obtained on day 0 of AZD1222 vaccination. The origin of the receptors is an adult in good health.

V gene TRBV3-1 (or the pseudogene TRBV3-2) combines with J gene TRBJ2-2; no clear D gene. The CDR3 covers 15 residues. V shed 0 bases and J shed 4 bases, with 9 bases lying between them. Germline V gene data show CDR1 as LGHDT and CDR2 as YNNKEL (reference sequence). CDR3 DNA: TGTGCCAGCAGCCAAGAGGACCTAATCACCGGGGAGCTGTTTTTT. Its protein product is CASSQEDLITGELFF.

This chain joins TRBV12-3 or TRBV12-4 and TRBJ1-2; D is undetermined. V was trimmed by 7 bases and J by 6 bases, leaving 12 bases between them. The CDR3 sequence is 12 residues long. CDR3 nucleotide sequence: TGTGCCAGCACCGAGGGAGTAAATGGCTACACCTTC. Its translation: CASTEGVNGYTF.

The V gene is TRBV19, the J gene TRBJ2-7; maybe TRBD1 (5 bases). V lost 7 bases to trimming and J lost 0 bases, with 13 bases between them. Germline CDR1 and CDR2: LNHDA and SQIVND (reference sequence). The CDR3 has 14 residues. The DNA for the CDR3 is TGTGCCAGTAAAGACAGACTGAGCTCCTACGAGCAGTACTTC. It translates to CASKDRLSSYEQYF.

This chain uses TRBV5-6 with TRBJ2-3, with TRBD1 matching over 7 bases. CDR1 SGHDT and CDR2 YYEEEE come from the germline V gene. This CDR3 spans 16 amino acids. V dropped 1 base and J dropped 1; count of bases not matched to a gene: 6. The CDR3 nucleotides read TGTGCCAGCAGCTTGATAGGGGGCTTAGGCACAGATACGCAGTATTTT. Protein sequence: CASSLIGGLGTDTQYF.

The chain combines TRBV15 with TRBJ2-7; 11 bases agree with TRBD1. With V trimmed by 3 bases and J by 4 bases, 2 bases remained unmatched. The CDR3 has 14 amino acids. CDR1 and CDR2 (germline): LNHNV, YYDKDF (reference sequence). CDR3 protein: CATSRDRGLYEQYF. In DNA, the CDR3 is TGTGCCACCAGCAGGGACAGGGGGCTTTACGAGCAGTACTTC. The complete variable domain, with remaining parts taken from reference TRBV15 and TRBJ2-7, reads DAMVIQNPRYQVTQFGKPVTLSCSQTLNHNVMYWYQQKSSQAPKLLFHYYDKDFNNEADTPDNFQSRRPNTSFCFLDIRSPGLGDTAMYLCATSRDRGLYEQYFGPGTRLTVT.

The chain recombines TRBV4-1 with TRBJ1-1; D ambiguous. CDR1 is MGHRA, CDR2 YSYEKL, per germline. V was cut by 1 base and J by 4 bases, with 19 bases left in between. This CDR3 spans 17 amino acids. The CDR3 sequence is CASSQGRIGRRITEAFF. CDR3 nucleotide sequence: TGCGCCAGCAGCCAAGGTAGAATAGGACGCAGGATCACTGAAGCTTTCTTT.

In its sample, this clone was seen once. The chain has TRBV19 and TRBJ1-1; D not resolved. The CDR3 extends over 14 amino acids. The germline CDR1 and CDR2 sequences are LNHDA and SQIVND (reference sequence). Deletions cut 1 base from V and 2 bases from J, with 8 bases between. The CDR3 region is CASSIVQSNTEAFF. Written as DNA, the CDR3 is TGTGCCAGTAGTATAGTACAGTCAAACACTGAAGCTTTCTTT. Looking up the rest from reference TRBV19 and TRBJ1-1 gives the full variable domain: DGGITQSPKYLFRKEGQNVTLSCEQNLNHDAMYWYRQDPGQGLRLIYYSQIVNDFQKGDIAEGYSVSREKKESFPLTVTSAQKNPTAFYLCASSIVQSNTEAFFGQGTRLTVV.

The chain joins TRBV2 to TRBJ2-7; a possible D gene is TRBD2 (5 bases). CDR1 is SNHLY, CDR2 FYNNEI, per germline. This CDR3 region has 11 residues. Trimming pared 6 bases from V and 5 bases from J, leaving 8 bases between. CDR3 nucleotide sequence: TGTGCCAGCAGCCCGGGGAACGAGCAGTACTTC. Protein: CASSPGNEQYF.

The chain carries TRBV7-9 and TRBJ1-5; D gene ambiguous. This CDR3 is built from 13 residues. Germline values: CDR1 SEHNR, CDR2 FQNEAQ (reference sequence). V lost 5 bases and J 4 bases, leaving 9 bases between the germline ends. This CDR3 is CASSPRANQPQHF. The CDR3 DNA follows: TGTGCCAGCAGCCCTCGGGCGAATCAGCCCCAGCATTTT.

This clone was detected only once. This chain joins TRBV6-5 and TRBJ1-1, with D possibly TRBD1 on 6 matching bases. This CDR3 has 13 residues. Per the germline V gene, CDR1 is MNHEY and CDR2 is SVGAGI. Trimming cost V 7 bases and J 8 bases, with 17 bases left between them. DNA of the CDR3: TGTGCCAGCAAACTATCCGACAGGATAGAAGCTTTCTTT. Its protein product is CASKLSDRIEAFF.

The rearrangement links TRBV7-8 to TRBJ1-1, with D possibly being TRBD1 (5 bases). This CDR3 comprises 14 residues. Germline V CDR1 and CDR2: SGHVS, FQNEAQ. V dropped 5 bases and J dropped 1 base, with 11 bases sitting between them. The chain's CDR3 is CASSETQGNTEAFF. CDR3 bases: TGTGCCAGCAGCGAAACCCAGGGGAACACTGAAGCTTTCTTT.

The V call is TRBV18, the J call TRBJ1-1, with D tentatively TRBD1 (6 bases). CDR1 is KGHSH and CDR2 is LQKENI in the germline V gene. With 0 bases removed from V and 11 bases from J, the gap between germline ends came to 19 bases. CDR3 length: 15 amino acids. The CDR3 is CASSPPYGGARLAFF. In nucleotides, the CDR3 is TGTGCCAGCTCACCACCGTATGGGGGGGCGCGTCTTGCTTTCTTT.

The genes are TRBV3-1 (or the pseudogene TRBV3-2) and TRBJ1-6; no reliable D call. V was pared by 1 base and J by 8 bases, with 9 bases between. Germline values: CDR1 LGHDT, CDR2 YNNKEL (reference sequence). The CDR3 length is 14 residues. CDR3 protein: CASSQVPEDSPLHF. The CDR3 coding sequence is TGTGCCAGCAGCCAAGTTCCAGAGGATTCACCCCTCCACTTT.

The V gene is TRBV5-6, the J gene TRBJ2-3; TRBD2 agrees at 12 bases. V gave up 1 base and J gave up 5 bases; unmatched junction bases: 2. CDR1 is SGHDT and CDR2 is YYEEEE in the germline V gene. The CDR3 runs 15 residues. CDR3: CASSLLLAGGDTQYF. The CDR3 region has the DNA TGTGCCAGCAGCTTGCTACTAGCGGGAGGAGATACGCAGTATTTT.

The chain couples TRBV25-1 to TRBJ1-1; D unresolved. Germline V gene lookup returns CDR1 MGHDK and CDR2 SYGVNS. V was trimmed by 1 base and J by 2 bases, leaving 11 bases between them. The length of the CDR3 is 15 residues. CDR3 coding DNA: TGTGCCAGCAGTGAATCGGGTATCCCCAACACTGAAGCTTTCTTT. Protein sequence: CASSESGIPNTEAFF.

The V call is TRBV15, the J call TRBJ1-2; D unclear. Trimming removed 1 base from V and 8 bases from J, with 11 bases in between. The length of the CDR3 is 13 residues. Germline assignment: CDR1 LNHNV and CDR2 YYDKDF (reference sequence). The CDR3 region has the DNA TGTGCCACCAGCAGAGCGGACGTGACCGGCTACACCTTC. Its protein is CATSRADVTGYTF.

The DNA for the CDR3 is TGCGCCAGCAGCCAAGAGTTAAGTGGGACGGGGTTTAATACGCAGTATTTT. Encoded protein: CASSQELSGTGFNTQYF. The rearrangement joins TRBV4-3 to TRBJ2-3, with D possibly called TRBD1 or TRBD2 (5 bases each). CDR3 length: 17 amino acids. V dropped 0 bases and J dropped 7 bases, with 20 bases sitting between them. Per the germline V gene, CDR1 is LGHNA and CDR2 is YSLEER.

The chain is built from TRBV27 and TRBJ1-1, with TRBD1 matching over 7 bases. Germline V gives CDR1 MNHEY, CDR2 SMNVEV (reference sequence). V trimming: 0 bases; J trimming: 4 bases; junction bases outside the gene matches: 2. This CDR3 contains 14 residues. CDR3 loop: CASSLSAGGTEAFF. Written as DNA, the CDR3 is TGTGCCAGCAGTTTATCGGCAGGGGGCACTGAAGCTTTCTTT.

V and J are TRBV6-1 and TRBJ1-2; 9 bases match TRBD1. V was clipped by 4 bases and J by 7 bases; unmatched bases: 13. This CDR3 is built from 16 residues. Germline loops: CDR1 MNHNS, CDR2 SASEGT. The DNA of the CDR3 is TGTGCCAGCAGTGCCGGGACAGGGAGCTCTGAGGGTGGCTACACCTTC. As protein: CASSAGTGSSEGGYTF.